This T cell receptor (beta chain) was found in a study of T cells expressing NK-cell markers. Whole-study context: Investigators obtained TCR beta repertoires from sorted CD3+CD56+NKG2C+, CD3+CD56+NKG2C- and CD3+CD56-NKG2C+ T cells. Out of eight donors sequenced, seven tested HCMV-seropositive and the remaining one seronegative.

Per the germline V gene, CDR1 is SGHTA and CDR2 is FQGNSA. The CDR3 sequence is 16 residues long. Each CDR3 protein gets one entry in TCRdb, which reprocessed the 5' RACE reads and gives no DNA. This table holds about 300,000 distinct CDR3 sequences. This sequence joins TRBV7-2 and TRBJ2-2; checking the TCRdb D call of TRBD1 is not possible without DNA. The TCR was taken from a woman aged 18 to 75 in good health. The material sequenced was blood T cells: a sorted CD56 or NKG2C T cell subset, CD4+ or CD8+ T cells, or bulk PBMC T cells (not recorded which). The CDR3 sequence: CASSFLRDRATGELFF.